This record covers a single T cell receptor (beta chain). Its cognate antigen has yet to be identified. The sample holds no much larger clone one base away, and base qualities are not on file. The entry originates in a study of long-term antiretroviral therapy in people with HIV (dated by TCRdb to between 2021 and 2024). Notes on the research overall: The earliest samples were collected roughly a decade before the 2015 WHO recommendation for immediate ART, at a time when ART was usually postponed until CD4 counts fell. Of the 30 or so participants with HIV, about twelve were female. Test extractions of a monoclonal T-cell line alongside a few dozen polyclonal samples showed no cross-contamination during QIAcube processing. A retrospective serial study tested whether ART initiation and durable HIV suppression were associated with changes in peripheral blood TRB repertoire composition and diversity. A total of 192 cryopreserved PBMC samples were contributed to the cohort by 30 adults with confirmed HIV infection, with samples collected serially over a mean of roughly six years (range 1-12). Overall study outcomes, separate from this receptor: HIV repertoires had narrower CDR3 length ranges than controls, and the network structure suggested an antigen-experienced repertoire that shifted only slightly toward naive after ART. Expanded TRB clones identified before ART initiation dominated the repertoire across all time points, though the dominance fluctuated and decreased in many PLHIV after ART. Inferences about post-ART repertoire changes were limited because no data were available on ART adherence, viral resistance or therapy changes. Because pre-ART samples had limited cell numbers, profiling was done on unsorted PBMC rather than on sorted CD4+ and CD8+ T cells. Since PBMC availability was limited, sequencing covered only the TCR beta chain, with no alpha chain pairing. Starting ART was linked to a significant rise in TRB diversity, yet even with long-term ART the diversity remained significantly lower than in transplant donor controls. The samples were dated from the mid-2000s to the late 2010s, and the ART regimens that were used may be less effective than current ART regimens.

The immunoSEQ hsTCRB v3.0 assay was used at survey level resolution to sequence the TRB variable region. The target sequencing depth for TRB was 40,000-50,000 T-cell genomes per sample. TRB libraries were pooled and sequenced on an Illumina MiSeq using a v3 150-cycle kit. In the source study's methods: Repertoire analysis was run in R within a reproducible Nextflow workflow that covered QC, data transformation and analysis. LymphoSeq2, an R package for exploring AIRR-Seq data, was used to implement the custom analyses. A few samples yielding fewer than 5000 total TRB sequences were excluded, leaving more than 150 analyzed HIV repertoires. Of the roughly 180 retained HIV repertoires, approximately 57 were collected before and 120 to 130 after ART initiation. Repertoires were downsampled to 5000 TRB nucleotide sequences, with summary statistics averaged over 100 downsampling iterations. TRB sequences were retained for analysis only if CDR3 regions of at least seven amino acids were present. Two measures captured diversity: a Shannon entropy-derived clonality score and the Gini coefficient. In the repertoire networks, any two of the top 5000 CDR3 amino acid sequences were connected whenever the two sequences differed by an edit distance of one. For TRB CDR3 amino acid sequences, GLIPH2 was used to predict antigen specificity groups and MHC restriction. CDR3 amino acid sequences were matched against VDJdb and McPAS-TCR to flag known CMV, EBV, HIV or tissue antigen associations. Pre-ART, post-ART and control groups were compared with Wilcoxon signed-rank tests and Holm-Bonferroni correction. Here the immuneACCESS table is served through TCRdb, limited to in-frame sequences with V and J called. Missing clones are a known gap in these copies; in checked studies unresolved V genes cover under half, and the rest lacks a known reason. For V, J and clone size, that table is used; D and trimming come from the DNA. A total of roughly 16,000 clones appear in this sample, about 85% of them only once. The ten largest clones add up to around 5.2% of the sample.

Inclusion was restricted to participants for whom at least one PBMC sample before ART initiation and at least two post-ART samples were available. Treatment was received in the United States of America by all participants with HIV. Before DNA extraction, cryopreserved samples of roughly 0.95-10 million PBMC were thawed and washed. At the time of the earliest PBMC sample, participants with HIV were aged between about 23 and 55 years. Per participant, PBMC samples came from 1-4 timepoints prior to ART initiation and 2-8 timepoints following ART initiation, for a median of 7 samples. For every participant, serial HIV viral load, CD4+ T-cell count, ART history and demographic data were obtained. Using a Qiagen kit on a QIAcube, genomic DNA was extracted from unsorted PBMC, with samples processed in batches of 12. V is clipped by 0 bases and J by 5 bases, and the sequence between their germline boundaries is 16 bases long. Inclusive of the bounding cysteine and phenylalanine, the CDR3 is 16 residues long. Here the CDR3 DNA is all that survives: 48 bases in frame from base 1. Per the germline V gene, MNHEY is the CDR1 and SVGAGI is the CDR2.

The source material was unsorted PBMCs, sampled 0.5 years after starting antiretroviral therapy. The TCR was taken from a woman aged 40 to 55 with HIV. The rearranged chain carries TRBV6-5 and TRBJ1-1, and perhaps TRBD1 as D gene, on 5 matching bases. In nucleotide form, the sequence is TGTGCCAGCAGTTACTCTCCCGGCGGCGGGGGGACTGAAGCTTTCTTT. Translation gives CASSYSPGGGGTEAFF.